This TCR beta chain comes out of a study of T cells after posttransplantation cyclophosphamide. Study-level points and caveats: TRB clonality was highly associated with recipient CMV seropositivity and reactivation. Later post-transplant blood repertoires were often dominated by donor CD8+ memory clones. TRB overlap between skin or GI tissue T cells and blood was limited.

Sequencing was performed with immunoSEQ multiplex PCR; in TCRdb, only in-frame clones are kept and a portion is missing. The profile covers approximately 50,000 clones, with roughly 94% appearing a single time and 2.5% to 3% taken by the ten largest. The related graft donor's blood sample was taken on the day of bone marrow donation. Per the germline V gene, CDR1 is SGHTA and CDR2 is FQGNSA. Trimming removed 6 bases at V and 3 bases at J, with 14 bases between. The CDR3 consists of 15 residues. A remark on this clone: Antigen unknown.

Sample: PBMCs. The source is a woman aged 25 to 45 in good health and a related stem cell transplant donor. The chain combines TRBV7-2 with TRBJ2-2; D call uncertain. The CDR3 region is CASSPTWKYTGELFF. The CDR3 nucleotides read TGTGCCAGCAGTCCGACATGGAAGTACACCGGGGAGCTGTTTTTT. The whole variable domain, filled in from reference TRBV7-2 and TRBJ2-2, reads GAGVSQSPSNKVTEKGKDVELRCDPISGHTALYWYRQSLGQGLEFLIYFQGNSAPDKSGLPSDRFSAERTGGSVSTLTIQRTQQEDSAVYLCASSPTWKYTGELFFGEGSRLTVL.